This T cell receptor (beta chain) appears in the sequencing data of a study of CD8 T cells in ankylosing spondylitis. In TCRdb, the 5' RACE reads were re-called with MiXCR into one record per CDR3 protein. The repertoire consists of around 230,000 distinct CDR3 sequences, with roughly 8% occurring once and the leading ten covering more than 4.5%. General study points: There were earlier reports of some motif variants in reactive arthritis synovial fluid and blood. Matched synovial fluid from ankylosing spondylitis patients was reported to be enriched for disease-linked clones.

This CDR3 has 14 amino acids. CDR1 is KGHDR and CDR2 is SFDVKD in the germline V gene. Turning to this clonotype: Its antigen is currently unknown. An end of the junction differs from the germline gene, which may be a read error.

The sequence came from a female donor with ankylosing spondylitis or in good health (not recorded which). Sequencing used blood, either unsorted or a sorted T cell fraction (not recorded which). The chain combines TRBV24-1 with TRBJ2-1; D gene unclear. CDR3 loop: CATSDSGRLNGQFF. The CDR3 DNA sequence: TGTGCCACCAGTGATTCAGGACGGCTCAATGGGCAGTTCTTC.